This is a list of T cell receptor beta chains from one sample in a study of blood T cell repertoires in COVID-19. Sequenced by immunoSEQ multiplex PCR; TCRdb stores in-frame clones only, minus some. The sample gives 150,000 to 200,000 clones, 88% of which show up once; roughly 2% is in the top ten. The specimen was peripheral blood. The source of these receptors is a man aged 45-65 years who had recovered from COVID-19. The CDR3 runs from the conserved cysteine through the conserved F or W. Each record gives: CDR3 DNA, CDR3 protein, clone size, J gene, D gene, V gene. A D gene is named only where the DNA matches it firmly. Expanded clones get a size class; other rows say once, few or many, or leave the size out.

CDR3nt: TGCGCCAGCAGCCAAGTTGGAACAGCGGGAGGTCCCTACAATGAGCAGTTCTTC
CDR3aa: CASSQVGTAGGPYNEQFF
abundance: .
j_gene: TRBJ2-1
d_gene: TRBD2
v_gene: TRBV4-1

CDR3nt: TGTGCCAGCAGCTTGGATAGACAGGACAAATTTTCGACCATATATTTT
CDR3aa: CASSLDRQDKFSTIYF
abundance: once
j_gene: TRBJ1-3
d_gene: .
v_gene: TRBV5-8

CDR3nt: TGTGCCAGCAGCCCCAGGGGGTTCAGCTCCTACAATGAGCAGTTCTTC
CDR3aa: CASSPRGFSSYNEQFF
abundance: once
j_gene: TRBJ2-1
d_gene: TRBD1
v_gene: TRBV28

CDR3nt: TGCGCCAGCAGCCAGGGACTAGGGTACGAGCAGTACTTC
CDR3aa: CASSQGLGYEQYF
abundance: few
j_gene: TRBJ2-7
d_gene: TRBD2
v_gene: TRBV5-1

CDR3nt: TGTGCCAGTAGTATCGACAGGGCAACTAATGAAAAACTGTTTTTT
CDR3aa: CASSIDRATNEKLFF
abundance: .
j_gene: TRBJ1-4
d_gene: TRBD1
v_gene: TRBV19

CDR3nt: TGCGCCAGCAGCTCGGCAGGGGACAGGGGCGGCTACACCTTC
CDR3aa: CASSSAGDRGGYTF
abundance: .
j_gene: TRBJ1-2
d_gene: TRBD1
v_gene: TRBV5-1

CDR3nt: TGCAGCGTTGACGGGAGCTCCTACAATGAGCAGTTCTTC
CDR3aa: CSVDGSSYNEQFF
abundance: .
j_gene: TRBJ2-1
d_gene: .
v_gene: TRBV29-1

CDR3nt: TGTGCCAGTAGCTTCGAGCGGGGGGGCACAGATACGCAGTATTTT
CDR3aa: CASSFERGGTDTQYF
abundance: .
j_gene: TRBJ2-3
d_gene: TRBD2
v_gene: TRBV19

CDR3nt: TGTGCCAGCTCACCAGGAGGGGATGGCACTGAAGCTTTCTTT
CDR3aa: CASSPGGDGTEAFF
abundance: .
j_gene: TRBJ1-1
d_gene: .
v_gene: TRBV18

CDR3nt: TGCGCCAGCAGCCAAGATGGTCGGGGGTTCAATCAGCCCCAGCATTTT
CDR3aa: CASSQDGRGFNQPQHF
abundance: .
j_gene: TRBJ1-5
d_gene: .
v_gene: TRBV4-1

CDR3nt: TGTGCCAGTACCGGGAGATCCTACGAGCAGTACTTC
CDR3aa: CASTGRSYEQYF
abundance: few
j_gene: TRBJ2-7
d_gene: .
v_gene: TRBV19

CDR3nt: TGTGCCAGCAGCCCATCTGGACAGGGGGGCTACGAGCAGTACTTC
CDR3aa: CASSPSGQGGYEQYF
abundance: .
j_gene: TRBJ2-7
d_gene: TRBD1
v_gene: TRBV9

CDR3nt: TGCGCCAGCAGCTTGGTTTCGGGGAACACTGAAGCTTTCTTT
CDR3aa: CASSLVSGNTEAFF
abundance: few
j_gene: TRBJ1-1
d_gene: .
v_gene: TRBV5-1

CDR3nt: TGCAGCGTGGGACAGGTTAGCTATGGCTACACCTTC
CDR3aa: CSVGQVSYGYTF
abundance: .
j_gene: TRBJ1-2
d_gene: TRBD1
v_gene: TRBV29-1

CDR3nt: TGCGCCAGCAGTGAGTCTACAGGGGACTATGGCTACACCTTC
CDR3aa: CASSESTGDYGYTF
abundance: .
j_gene: TRBJ1-2
d_gene: TRBD1
v_gene: TRBV10-2

CDR3nt: TGTGCCAGCAGCGTAGAACCGGGATGGAGCACTGAAGCTTTCTTT
CDR3aa: CASSVEPGWSTEAFF
abundance: .
j_gene: TRBJ1-1
d_gene: .
v_gene: TRBV9

CDR3nt: TGTGCCAGCAGTGTAGACAAAAATCAGCCCCAGCATTTT
CDR3aa: CASSVDKNQPQHF
abundance: once
j_gene: TRBJ1-5
d_gene: .
v_gene: TRBV2

CDR3nt: TGTGCCAGCAGTTCTATGGCGGGACAGGGGGTCTACGAGCAGTACTTC
CDR3aa: CASSSMAGQGVYEQYF
abundance: .
j_gene: TRBJ2-7
d_gene: TRBD1
v_gene: TRBV28

CDR3nt: TGTGCCAGCAGCTTGGAGGAGGGGACAGATACGCAGTATTTT
CDR3aa: CASSLEEGTDTQYF
abundance: .
j_gene: TRBJ2-3
d_gene: .
v_gene: TRBV5-6

CDR3nt: TGTGCCAGCAGCCCGGGGGAAACCACCGGGGAGCTGTTTTTT
CDR3aa: CASSPGETTGELFF
abundance: .
j_gene: TRBJ2-2
d_gene: .
v_gene: TRBV7-3

CDR3nt: TGTGCCAGCACTCGGAGGGGGGGCAATGAGCAGTTCTTC
CDR3aa: CASTRRGGNEQFF
abundance: .
j_gene: TRBJ2-1
d_gene: .
v_gene: TRBV7-2

CDR3nt: TGTGCCACCAGTGATTTAGACAGGGGTTCTGGAAACACCATATATTTT
CDR3aa: CATSDLDRGSGNTIYF
abundance: .
j_gene: TRBJ1-3
d_gene: TRBD1
v_gene: TRBV24-1

CDR3nt: TGCGCCAGCAGCACGACTACGGGACACGATGAGCAGTTCTTC
CDR3aa: CASSTTTGHDEQFF
abundance: .
j_gene: TRBJ2-1
d_gene: .
v_gene: TRBV5-1

CDR3nt: TGTGCCAGCAGCTTAGATGTAGCGGGAGTATCGTTCGAGCAGTACTTC
CDR3aa: CASSLDVAGVSFEQYF
abundance: once
j_gene: TRBJ2-7
d_gene: TRBD2
v_gene: TRBV7-6

CDR3nt: TGTGCCAGCAGTTTAACGGCAGGGGGCCGGAATGAGCAGTTCTTC
CDR3aa: CASSLTAGGRNEQFF
abundance: .
j_gene: TRBJ2-1
d_gene: TRBD1
v_gene: TRBV28